Listed here are 17 T cell receptor beta chains from one sample, sequenced in a study of T cell repertoires in cytomegalovirus infection. TCRdb reprocessed the reads via MiXCR and lists one record per CDR3 protein. The profile covers about 770,000 distinct CDR3 sequences, with 25% to 35% appearing a single time and about an eighth taken by the ten largest. Antigen specificity for these receptors is unknown. This sample comprised cultured CD8+ T cells from PBMCs, obtained from culture after CMV antigen stimulation. These receptor sequences come from a human donor in good health (CMV status not recorded). Some clones in this sample may be carry-over from other donors' samples.

This clonotype was seen many times. CDR3 region: CASSYLGDPTDTQYF. In nucleotides, the CDR3 is TGTGCCAGCAGTTACCTCGGAGACCCAACAGATACGCAGTATTTT. The J gene is TRBJ2-3, the V gene TRBV6-2 or TRBV6-3; D gene ambiguous. The CDR3 contains 15 residues. The germline V gene encodes CDR1 MNHEY and CDR2 SVGEGT. V was clipped by 2 bases and J by 3 bases, with 12 bases between them.

The chain recombines TRBV6-2 or TRBV6-3 with TRBJ1-5, with D tentatively TRBD1 (5 bases). The V end was cut by 2 bases, the J end by 2 bases, with 10 bases between. This CDR3 is 15 amino acids long. CDR1 MNHEY and CDR2 SVGEGT come from the germline V gene. CDR3 bases: TGTGCCAGCAGTTACCGACAGTGGGGCAATCAGCCCCAGCATTTT. Translated: CASSYRQWGNQPQHF.

The chain has TRBV10-2 and TRBJ2-1, with 10 bases aligning to TRBD2. Germline V lookup: CDR1 WSHSY, CDR2 SAAADI. This CDR3 has 16 amino acids. V shed 2 bases and J 2 bases; nucleotides not matched to a gene: 3. The CDR3 protein is CASSELLAGAYNEQFF. CDR3 coding DNA: TGCGCCAGCAGTGAGCTTCTAGCGGGGGCCTACAATGAGCAGTTCTTC.

The chain carries TRBV15 and TRBJ2-3, with TRBD2 matching 12 bases. This CDR3 comprises 16 residues. The V gene end was trimmed by 5 bases and the J gene end by 0 bases; junction bases not matched to a gene: 3. Germline CDR1 LNHNV, CDR2 YYDKDF (reference sequence). The CDR3 sequence: CATSGGLAGSTDTQYF. The CDR3 nucleotides are TGTGCCACCAGCGGCGGACTAGCGGGGAGCACAGATACGCAGTATTTT.

This clonotype was seen a few times. CDR3 sequence reads: CASSPWTRRGNEQFF. In DNA, the CDR3 is TGTGCCAGCAGCCCTTGGACACGGCGGGGGAATGAGCAGTTCTTC. The chain recombines TRBV9 with TRBJ2-1; 7 nucleotides line up with TRBD2. V lost 4 bases and J lost 7; bases outside the gene matches: 11. There are 15 residues in the CDR3. Germline V CDR1 and CDR2: SGDLS, YYNGEE.

This clonotype was seen only a few times. V gene TRBV7-8 combines with J gene TRBJ2-1; 8 bases match TRBD2. Unmatched junction bases numbered 8, after V lost 5 bases and J lost 2 bases. The CDR3 loop spans 16 amino acids. Germline CDR1 is SGHVS and CDR2 is FQNEAQ. CDR3 in DNA: TGTGCCAGCAGCCAAACCTTCGGGGGGGCCTACAATGAGCAGTTCTTC. Translated: CASSQTFGGAYNEQFF.

This clonotype was seen ten or more times. This rearrangement joins TRBV7-8 to TRBJ1-1; no clear D gene. The V end was cut by 4 bases, the J end by 7 bases, with 13 bases between. This CDR3 is 13 amino acids long. The germline CDR1 and CDR2 sequences are SGHVS and FQNEAQ. The chain's CDR3 is CASSYDLTDEAFF. As DNA, the CDR3 is TGTGCCAGCAGCTATGATTTGACGGATGAAGCTTTCTTT. Complete variable domain (other parts from reference TRBV7-8 and TRBJ1-1): GAGVSQSPRYKVAKRGQDVALRCDPISGHVSLFWYQQALGQGPEFLTYFQNEAQLDKSGLPSDRFFAERPEGSVSTLKIQRTQQEDSAVYLCASSYDLTDEAFFGQGTRLTVV.

A few counts support this clonotype. The rearrangement links TRBV6-6 to TRBJ2-7; a weak D match, TRBD1 (6 bases). Germline V gene lookup returns CDR1 MNHNY and CDR2 SVGAGI (reference sequence). This CDR3 has 15 residues. Trimming pared 2 bases from V and 2 bases from J, leaving 13 bases between. CDR3 protein: CASSYGWGQTYEQYF. In DNA, the CDR3 is TGTGCCAGCAGTTACGGGTGGGGGCAGACCTACGAGCAGTACTTC.

As for this clonotype: A much bigger clone sits one base away, suggesting this may be a read error. V is TRBV6-1 and J is TRBJ2-7, with D perhaps matching TRBD1 or TRBD2 (5 bases each). The length of the CDR3 is 13 residues. CDR1 and CDR2 from the germline V gene are MNHNS and SASEGT. Here the CDR3 DNA reads TGTGCCAACAGTCCAGGGAGCTCCTACGAGCAGTACGTC. Translated: CANSPGSSYEQYV.

This clonotype was detected once. The chain couples TRBV7-6 to TRBJ1-5; D unclear. Germline V gene data show CDR1 as SGHVS and CDR2 as FNYEAQ. Between the trimmed V and J ends, which lost 2 bases and 7 bases, there was a span of 12 bases. The CDR3 extends over 14 amino acids. The CDR3 sequence is CASSLNTDRQPQHF. In DNA form, the CDR3 reads TGTGCCAGCAGCTTAAACACAGACCGCCAGCCCCAGCATTTT.

The chain combines TRBV29-1 with TRBJ2-1; TRBD2 agrees at 16 bases. Trimming at V came to 4 bases and at J to 6 bases, leaving 3 bases not matched to a gene. The V gene's germline CDR1 is SQVTM and CDR2 ANQGSEA. CDR3 size: 15 residues. The CDR3 DNA follows: TGCAGCGTTGGTGGGACTAGCGGGGGGGCCAATGAGCAGTTCTTC. The encoded protein is CSVGGTSGGANEQFF.

The chain employs TRBV15 and TRBJ1-5; D possibly corresponds to TRBD1 (6 bases). Germline V CDR1 and CDR2: LNHNV, YYDKDF (reference sequence). CDR3 size: 17 residues. Trimming pared 3 bases from V and 0 bases from J, leaving 15 bases between. As DNA, the CDR3 is TGTGCCACCAGCAGTGGGACATACTCCTATAGCAATCAGCCCCAGCATTTT. It yields the protein CATSSGTYSYSNQPQHF.

The V gene is TRBV6-1, the J gene TRBJ2-7; 8 bases line up with TRBD2. Germline lookup yields CDR1 MNHNS and CDR2 SASEGT. Losses at the gene ends were 5 bases for V and 3 bases for J; bases not matched to a gene: 3. This CDR3 has 13 amino acids. The CDR3 DNA follows: TGTGCCAGCAGTCCAGCGGGGGACTACGAGCAGTACTTC. Translated, it gives CASSPAGDYEQYF.

This clonotype was detected only once. Just one base apart from a much larger clone, this may be a read error. The chain links TRBV14 to TRBJ2-1; 8 nucleotides line up with TRBD1. The germline gives CDR1 SGHDN, CDR2 FVKESK. The CDR3 spans 17 residues. V was pared by 4 bases and J by 7 bases, with 15 bases of the junction left unmatched. CDR3 sequence: CASSRGQTGVARNEQFF. CDR3 sequence (DNA): TGTGCCAGCAGCCGAGGCCAGACAGGGGTCGCCCGAAATGAGCAGTTCTTC.

The V gene is TRBV4-3, the J gene TRBJ2-7; 9 positions agree with TRBD1. Germline loops: CDR1 LGHNA, CDR2 YSLEER. The CDR3 has 14 residues. With V trimmed by 3 bases and J by 2 bases, 2 bases remained unmatched. The CDR3 protein is CASSQDRGTYEQYV. CDR3 DNA sequence: TGCGCCAGCAGCCAGGACAGGGGTACCTACGAGCAGTACGTC.

The chain joins TRBV12-3 or TRBV12-4 to TRBJ2-2; no clear D gene. CDR3 length: 12 amino acids. V lost 2 bases to trimming and J lost 8 bases, with 6 bases between them. This CDR3 reads CASSLSEGELFF. The CDR3 coding sequence is TGTGCCAGCAGTTTAAGTGAGGGGGAGCTGTTTTTT.

The rearrangement joins TRBV19 to TRBJ2-4, with TRBD1 matching 9 bases. With V trimmed by 3 bases and J by 2 bases, 5 bases remained unmatched. CDR1 LNHDA and CDR2 SQIVND come from the germline V gene (reference sequence). This CDR3 spans 16 amino acids. The chain's CDR3 is CASSIRGQGSKNIQYF. The CDR3 DNA reads as TGTGCCAGTAGTATTAGGGGACAGGGCTCCAAAAACATTCAGTACTTC.